The present TCR beta chain was sequenced within a study of T-cell reconstitution after alpha-beta-depleted transplantation in children. Library preparation (for TCRbeta) was performed with unique molecular identifiers. One entry per CDR3 protein, called by TCRdb with MiXCR from the PCR reads. Of 500,000 to 650,000 distinct CDR3 sequences listed, approximately 12% were seen once; the top ten hold over 2%. CDR1 SGHAT and CDR2 FQNNGV come from the germline V gene. The CDR3 length is 19 residues. Trimming at V came to 5 bases and at J to 6 bases, leaving 21 bases not matched to a gene. The sequenced sample was PBMCs, mostly from graft donor cells, obtained 360 days after TCRalphabeta/CD19-depleted stem cell transplant. The chain joins TRBV11-2 to TRBJ2-1, with 8 bases fitting TRBD2. This TCR was sampled from a male patient aged 10 to 17 who had a stem cell transplant for acute myeloid leukemia, so the T cells may come from the graft donor. This CDR3 is CASSRGRMGAGGRFNEQFF. The CDR3 coding sequence is TGTGCCAGCAGCAGGGGCAGGATGGGTGCGGGAGGCCGCTTCAATGAGCAGTTCTTC.